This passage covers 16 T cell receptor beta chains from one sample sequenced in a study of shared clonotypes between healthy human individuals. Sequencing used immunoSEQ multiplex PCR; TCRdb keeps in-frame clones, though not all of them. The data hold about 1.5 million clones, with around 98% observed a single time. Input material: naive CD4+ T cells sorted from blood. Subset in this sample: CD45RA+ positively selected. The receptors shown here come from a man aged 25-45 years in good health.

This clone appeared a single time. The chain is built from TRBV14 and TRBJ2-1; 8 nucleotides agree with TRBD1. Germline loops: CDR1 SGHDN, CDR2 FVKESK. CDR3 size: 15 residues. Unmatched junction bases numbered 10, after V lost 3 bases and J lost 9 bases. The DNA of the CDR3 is TGTGCCAGCAGCCAGACTAGTACAGGGGGGAGTGAGCAGTTCTTC. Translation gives CASSQTSTGGSEQFF. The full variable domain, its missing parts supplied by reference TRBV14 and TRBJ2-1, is EAGVTQFPSHSVIEKGQTVTLRCDPISGHDNLYWYRRVMGKEIKFLLHFVKESKQDESGMPNNRFLAERTGGTYSTLKVQPAELEDSGVYFCASSQTSTGGSEQFFGPGTRLTVL.

The CDR3 here is CASSFLAGEGETQYF. CDR3 nucleotides: TGCGCCAGCAGCTTTCTAGCGGGAGAGGGAGAGACCCAGTACTTC. V is TRBV5-1 and J is TRBJ2-5; TRBD2 aligns across 10 bases. With 2 bases clipped from V and 4 bases from J, the junction kept 5 bases outside the gene matches. Germline-derived CDR1 and CDR2 are SGHRS and YFSETQ. The CDR3 contains 15 residues.

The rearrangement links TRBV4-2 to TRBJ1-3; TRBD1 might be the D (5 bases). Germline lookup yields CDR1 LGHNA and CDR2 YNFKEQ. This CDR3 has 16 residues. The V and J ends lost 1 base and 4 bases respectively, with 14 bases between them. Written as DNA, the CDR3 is TGTGCCAGCAGCCAAGCGACCGCGGGGCAAGGAAACACCATATATTTT. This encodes CASSQATAGQGNTIYF.

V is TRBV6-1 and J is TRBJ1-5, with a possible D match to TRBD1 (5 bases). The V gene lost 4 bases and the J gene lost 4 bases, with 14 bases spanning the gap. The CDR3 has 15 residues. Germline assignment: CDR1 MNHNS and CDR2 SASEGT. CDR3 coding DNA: TGTGCCAGCAGTGGAGAGGGGAGGAGGAATCAGCCCCAGCATTTT. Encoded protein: CASSGEGRRNQPQHF.

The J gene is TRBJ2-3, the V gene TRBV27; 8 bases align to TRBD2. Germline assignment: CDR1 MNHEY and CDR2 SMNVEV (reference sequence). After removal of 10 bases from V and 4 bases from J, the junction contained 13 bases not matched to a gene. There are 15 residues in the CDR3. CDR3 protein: CAILGGGLGSDTQYF. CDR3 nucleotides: TGTGCCATTCTCGGAGGGGGACTAGGTTCAGATACGCAGTATTTT.

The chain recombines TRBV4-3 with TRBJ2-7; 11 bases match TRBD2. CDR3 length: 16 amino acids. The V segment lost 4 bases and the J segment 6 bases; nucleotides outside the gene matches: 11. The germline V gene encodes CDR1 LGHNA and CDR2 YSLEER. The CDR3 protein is CASSRQLAGAPLEQYF. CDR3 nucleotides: TGCGCCAGCAGCCGCCAACTAGCGGGAGCACCGCTCGAGCAGTACTTC.

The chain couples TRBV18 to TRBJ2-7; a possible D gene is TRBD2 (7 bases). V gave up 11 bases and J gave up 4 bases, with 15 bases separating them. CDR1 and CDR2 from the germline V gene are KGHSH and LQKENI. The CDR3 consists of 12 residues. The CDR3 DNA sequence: TGTGCCGCTGGACTAGGGGGATACGAGCAGTACTTC. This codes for CAAGLGGYEQYF.

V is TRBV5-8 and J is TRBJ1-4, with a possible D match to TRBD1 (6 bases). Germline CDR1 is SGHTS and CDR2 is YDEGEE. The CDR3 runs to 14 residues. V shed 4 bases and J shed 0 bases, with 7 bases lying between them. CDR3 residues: CASSGQTTNEKLFF. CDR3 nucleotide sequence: TGTGCCAGCAGCGGACAGACAACTAATGAAAAACTGTTTTTT.

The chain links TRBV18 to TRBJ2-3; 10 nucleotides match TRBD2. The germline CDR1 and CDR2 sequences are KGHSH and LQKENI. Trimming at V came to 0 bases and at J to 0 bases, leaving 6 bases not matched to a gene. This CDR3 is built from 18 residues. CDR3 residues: CASSPPAASGSSTDTQYF. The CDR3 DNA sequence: TGTGCCAGCTCACCACCGGCAGCTAGCGGGAGCAGCACAGATACGCAGTATTTT.

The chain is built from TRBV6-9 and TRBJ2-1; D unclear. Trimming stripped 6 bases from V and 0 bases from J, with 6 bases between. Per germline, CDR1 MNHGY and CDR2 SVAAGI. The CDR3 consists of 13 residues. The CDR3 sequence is CASRQSSYNEQFF. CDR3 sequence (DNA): TGTGCCAGCAGACAGAGCTCCTACAATGAGCAGTTCTTC.

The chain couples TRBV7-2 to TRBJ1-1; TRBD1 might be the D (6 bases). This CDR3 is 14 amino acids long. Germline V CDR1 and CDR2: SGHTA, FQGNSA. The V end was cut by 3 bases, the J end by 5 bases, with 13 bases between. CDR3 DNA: TGTGCCAGCAGCTTGGGACAATGGGGGACTGAAGCTTTCTTT. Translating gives CASSLGQWGTEAFF.

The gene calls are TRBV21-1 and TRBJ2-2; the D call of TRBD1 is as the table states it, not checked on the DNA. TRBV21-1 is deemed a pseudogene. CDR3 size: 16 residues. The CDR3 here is CASSKEGAQGSGELFF. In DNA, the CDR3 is TGTGCCAGCAGCAAAGAGGGAGCGCAGGGGTCCGGGGAGCTGTTTTTT.

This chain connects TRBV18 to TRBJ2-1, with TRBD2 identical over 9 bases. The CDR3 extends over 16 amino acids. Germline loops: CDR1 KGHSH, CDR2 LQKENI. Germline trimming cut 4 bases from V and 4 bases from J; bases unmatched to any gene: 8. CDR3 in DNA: TGTGCCAGCTCACTAAGGACTAGCGCGCTGTACAATGAGCAGTTCTTC. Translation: CASSLRTSALYNEQFF.

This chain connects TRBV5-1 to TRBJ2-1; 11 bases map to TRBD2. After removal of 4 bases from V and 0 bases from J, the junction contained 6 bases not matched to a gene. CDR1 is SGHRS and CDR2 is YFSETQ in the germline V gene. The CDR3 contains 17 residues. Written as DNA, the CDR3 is TGCGCCAGCAGCAGTAGCGGGAGGGGAAACTCCTACAATGAGCAGTTCTTC. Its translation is CASSSSGRGNSYNEQFF.

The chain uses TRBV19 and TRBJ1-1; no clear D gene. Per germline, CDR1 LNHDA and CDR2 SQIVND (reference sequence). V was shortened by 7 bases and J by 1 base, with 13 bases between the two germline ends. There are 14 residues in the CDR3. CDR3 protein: CASNNRQWNTEAFF. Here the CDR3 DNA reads TGTGCCAGTAACAATCGGCAGTGGAACACTGAAGCTTTCTTT.

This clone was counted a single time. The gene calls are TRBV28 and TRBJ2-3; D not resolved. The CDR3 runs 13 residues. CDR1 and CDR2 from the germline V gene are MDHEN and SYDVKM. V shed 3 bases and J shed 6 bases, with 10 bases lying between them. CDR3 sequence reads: CASSLKLSDTQYF. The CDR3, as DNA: TGTGCCAGCAGTTTGAAACTATCGGATACGCAGTATTTT.